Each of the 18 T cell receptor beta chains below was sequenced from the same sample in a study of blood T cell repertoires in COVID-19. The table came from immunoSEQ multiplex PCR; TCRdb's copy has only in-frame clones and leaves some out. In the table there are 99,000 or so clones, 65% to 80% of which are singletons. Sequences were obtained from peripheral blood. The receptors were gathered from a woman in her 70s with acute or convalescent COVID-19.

CDR3 protein: CASSESGIRSSPLHF. The CDR3 DNA sequence: TGTGCCAGCAGTGAATCGGGAATTAGGAGTTCACCCCTCCACTTT. The V call is TRBV25-1, the J call TRBJ1-6, with D unclear. The V gene lost 1 base and the J gene lost 9 bases, with 13 bases spanning the gap. The CDR3 loop spans 15 amino acids. The germline gives CDR1 MGHDK, CDR2 SYGVNS.

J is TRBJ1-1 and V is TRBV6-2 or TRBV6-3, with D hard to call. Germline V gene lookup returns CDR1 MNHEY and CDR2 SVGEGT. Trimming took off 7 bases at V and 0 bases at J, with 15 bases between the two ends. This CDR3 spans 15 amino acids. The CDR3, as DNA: TGTGCCAGCACCCCCCCGGGGTCCCTGAACACTGAAGCTTTCTTT. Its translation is CASTPPGSLNTEAFF.

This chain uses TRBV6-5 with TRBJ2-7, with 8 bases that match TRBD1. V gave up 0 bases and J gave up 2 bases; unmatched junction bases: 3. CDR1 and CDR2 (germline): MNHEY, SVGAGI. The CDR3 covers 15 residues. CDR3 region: CASSYSRTGTYEQYF. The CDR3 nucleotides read TGTGCCAGCAGTTACTCGAGGACAGGGACCTACGAGCAGTACTTC.

Here the CDR3 DNA reads TGTGCCAGCAGCCGCGGGACAGGGTGGGATACGCAGTATTTT. Protein product: CASSRGTGWDTQYF. The chain carries TRBV11-3 and TRBJ2-3, with 9 bases lining up with TRBD1. After removal of 5 bases from V and 6 bases from J, the junction contained 6 bases not matched to a gene. Germline loops: CDR1 SGHNT, CDR2 YENEEA. The CDR3 loop spans 14 amino acids.

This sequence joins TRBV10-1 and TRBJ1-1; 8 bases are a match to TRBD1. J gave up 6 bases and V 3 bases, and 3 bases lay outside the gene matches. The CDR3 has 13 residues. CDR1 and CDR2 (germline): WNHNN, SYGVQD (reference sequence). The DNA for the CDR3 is TGCGCCAGCAGTGACAGGGGGCCGGCTGAAGCTTTCTTT. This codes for CASSDRGPAEAFF.

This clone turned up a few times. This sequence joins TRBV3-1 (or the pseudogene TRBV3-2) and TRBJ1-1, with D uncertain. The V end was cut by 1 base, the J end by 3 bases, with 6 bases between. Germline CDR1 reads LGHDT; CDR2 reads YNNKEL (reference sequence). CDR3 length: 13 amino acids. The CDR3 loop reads CASSQVQYTEAFF. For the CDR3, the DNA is TGTGCCAGCAGCCAAGTACAGTACACTGAAGCTTTCTTT.

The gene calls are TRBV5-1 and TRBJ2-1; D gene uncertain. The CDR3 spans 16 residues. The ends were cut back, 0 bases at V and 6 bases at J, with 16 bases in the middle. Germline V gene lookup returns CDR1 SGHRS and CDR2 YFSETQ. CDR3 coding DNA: TGCGCCAGCAGCTTGGTACAGTTGAAAAACTTCAATGAGCAGTTCTTC. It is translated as CASSLVQLKNFNEQFF. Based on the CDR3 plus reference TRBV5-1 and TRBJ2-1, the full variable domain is KAGVTQTPRYLIKTRGQQVTLSCSPISGHRSVSWYQQTPGQGLQFLFEYFSETQRNKGNFPGRFSGRQFSNSRSEMNVSTLELGDSALYLCASSLVQLKNFNEQFFGPGTRLTVL.

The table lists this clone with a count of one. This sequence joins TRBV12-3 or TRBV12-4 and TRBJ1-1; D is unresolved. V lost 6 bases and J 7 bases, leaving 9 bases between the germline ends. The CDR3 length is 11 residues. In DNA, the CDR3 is TGTGCCAGCAGATTAAGGAGTGAAGCTTTCTTT. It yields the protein CASRLRSEAFF.

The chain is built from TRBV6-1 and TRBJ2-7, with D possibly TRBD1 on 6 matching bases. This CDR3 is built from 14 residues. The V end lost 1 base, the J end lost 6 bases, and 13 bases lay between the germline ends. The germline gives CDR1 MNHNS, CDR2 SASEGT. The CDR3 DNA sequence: TGTGCCAGCAGTGAAGACAGGGTGGTAGGCGAGCAGTACTTC. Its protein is CASSEDRVVGEQYF.

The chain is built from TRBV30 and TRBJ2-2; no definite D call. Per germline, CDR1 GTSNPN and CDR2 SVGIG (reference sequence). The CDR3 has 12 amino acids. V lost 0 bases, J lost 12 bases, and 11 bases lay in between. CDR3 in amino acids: CAWSVQVPKLFF. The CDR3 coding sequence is TGTGCCTGGAGTGTGCAGGTCCCTAAGCTGTTTTTT.

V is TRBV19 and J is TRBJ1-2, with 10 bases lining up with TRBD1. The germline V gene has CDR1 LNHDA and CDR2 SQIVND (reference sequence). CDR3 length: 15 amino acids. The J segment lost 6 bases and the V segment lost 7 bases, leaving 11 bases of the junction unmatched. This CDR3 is CASTLPGQGRNGYTF. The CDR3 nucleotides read TGTGCCAGTACCCTACCGGGACAGGGGCGGAATGGCTACACCTTC.

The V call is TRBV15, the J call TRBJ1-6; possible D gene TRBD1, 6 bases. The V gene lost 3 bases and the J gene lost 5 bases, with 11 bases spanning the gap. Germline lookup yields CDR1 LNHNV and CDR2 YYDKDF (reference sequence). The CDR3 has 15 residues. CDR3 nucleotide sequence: TGTGCCACCAGCAGGGATACAGGGAATAATTCACCCCTCCACTTT. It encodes CATSRDTGNNSPLHF.

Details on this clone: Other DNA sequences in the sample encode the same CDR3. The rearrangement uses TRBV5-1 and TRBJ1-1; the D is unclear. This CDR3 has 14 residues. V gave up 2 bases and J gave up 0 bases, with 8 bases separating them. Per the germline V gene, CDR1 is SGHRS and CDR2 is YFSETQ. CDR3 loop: CASSLGGMNTEAFF. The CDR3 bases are TGCGCCAGCAGCTTAGGAGGGATGAACACTGAAGCTTTCTTT. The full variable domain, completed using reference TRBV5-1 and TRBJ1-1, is KAGVTQTPRYLIKTRGQQVTLSCSPISGHRSVSWYQQTPGQGLQFLFEYFSETQRNKGNFPGRFSGRQFSNSRSEMNVSTLELGDSALYLCASSLGGMNTEAFFGQGTRLTVV.

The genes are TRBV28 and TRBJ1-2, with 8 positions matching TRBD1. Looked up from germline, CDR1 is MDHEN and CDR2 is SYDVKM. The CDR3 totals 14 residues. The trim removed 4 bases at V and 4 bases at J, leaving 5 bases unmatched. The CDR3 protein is CASSSTGAAYGYTF. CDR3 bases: TGTGCCAGCAGTTCGACAGGGGCGGCCTATGGCTACACCTTC.

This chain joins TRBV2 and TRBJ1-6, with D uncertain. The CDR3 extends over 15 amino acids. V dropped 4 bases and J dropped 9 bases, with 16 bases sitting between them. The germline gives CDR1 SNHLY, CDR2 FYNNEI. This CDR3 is CASSGESHGGSPLHF. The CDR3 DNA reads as TGTGCCAGCAGTGGGGAGAGCCACGGTGGTTCACCCCTCCACTTT.

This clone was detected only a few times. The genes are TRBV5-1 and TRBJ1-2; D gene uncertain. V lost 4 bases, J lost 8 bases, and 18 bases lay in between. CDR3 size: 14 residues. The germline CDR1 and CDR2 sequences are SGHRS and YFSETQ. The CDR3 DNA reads TGCGCCAGCAGCGGTGGGAGAAGTATCGGCGGCTACACCTTC. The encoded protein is CASSGGRSIGGYTF.

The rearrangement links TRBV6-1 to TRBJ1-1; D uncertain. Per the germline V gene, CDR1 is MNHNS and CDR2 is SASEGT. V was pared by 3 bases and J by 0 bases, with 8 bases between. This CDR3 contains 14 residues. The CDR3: CASSDVPMNTEAFF. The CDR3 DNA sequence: TGTGCCAGCAGTGACGTACCTATGAACACTGAAGCTTTCTTT.

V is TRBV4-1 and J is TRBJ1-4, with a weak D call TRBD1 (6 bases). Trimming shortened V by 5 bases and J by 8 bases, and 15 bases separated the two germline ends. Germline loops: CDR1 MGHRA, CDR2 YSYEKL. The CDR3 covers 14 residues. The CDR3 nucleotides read TGCGCCAGCAGCGGAACAGGGCCCGGGGAAAAACTGTTTTTT. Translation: CASSGTGPGEKLFF.